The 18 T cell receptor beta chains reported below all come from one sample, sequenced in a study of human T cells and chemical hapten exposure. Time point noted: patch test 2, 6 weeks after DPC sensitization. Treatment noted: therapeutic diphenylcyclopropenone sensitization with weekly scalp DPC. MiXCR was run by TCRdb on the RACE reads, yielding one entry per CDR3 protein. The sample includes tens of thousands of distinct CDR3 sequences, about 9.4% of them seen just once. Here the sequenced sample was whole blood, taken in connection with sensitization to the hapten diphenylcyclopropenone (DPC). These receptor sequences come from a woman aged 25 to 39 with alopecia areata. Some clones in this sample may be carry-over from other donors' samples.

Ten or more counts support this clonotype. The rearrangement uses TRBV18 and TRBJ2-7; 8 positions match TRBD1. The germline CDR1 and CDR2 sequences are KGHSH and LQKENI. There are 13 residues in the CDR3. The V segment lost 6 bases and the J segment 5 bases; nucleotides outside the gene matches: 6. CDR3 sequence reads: CASSSGGGDEQYF. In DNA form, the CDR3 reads TGTGCCAGCTCCTCAGGGGGCGGGGACGAGCAGTACTTC.

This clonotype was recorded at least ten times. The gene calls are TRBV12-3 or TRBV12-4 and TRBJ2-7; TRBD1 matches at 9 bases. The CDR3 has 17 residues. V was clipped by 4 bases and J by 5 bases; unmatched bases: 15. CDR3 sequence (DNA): TGTGCCAGCAGTTCCCCTCGCGGGGGACAGGGTAAACACGAGCAGTACTTC. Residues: CASSSPRGGQGKHEQYF.

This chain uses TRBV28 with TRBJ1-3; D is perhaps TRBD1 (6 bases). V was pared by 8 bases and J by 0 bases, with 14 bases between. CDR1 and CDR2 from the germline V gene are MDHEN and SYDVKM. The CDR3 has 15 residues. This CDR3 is CASGGESPSGNTIYF. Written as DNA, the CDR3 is TGTGCCAGCGGGGGCGAGTCACCCTCTGGAAACACCATATATTTT.

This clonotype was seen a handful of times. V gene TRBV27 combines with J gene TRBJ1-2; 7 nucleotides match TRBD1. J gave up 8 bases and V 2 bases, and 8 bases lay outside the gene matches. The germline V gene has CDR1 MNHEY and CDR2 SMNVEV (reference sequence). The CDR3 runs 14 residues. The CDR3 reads CASSLRGGLEGYTF. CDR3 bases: TGTGCCAGCAGTTTACGAGGGGGCTTAGAGGGCTACACCTTC.

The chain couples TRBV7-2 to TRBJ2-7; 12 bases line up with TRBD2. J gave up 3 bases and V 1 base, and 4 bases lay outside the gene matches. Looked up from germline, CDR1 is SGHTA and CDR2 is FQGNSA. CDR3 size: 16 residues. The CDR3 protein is CASSLGLAGGFYEQYF. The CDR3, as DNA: TGTGCCAGCAGCTTAGGGCTAGCGGGAGGGTTCTACGAGCAGTACTTC.

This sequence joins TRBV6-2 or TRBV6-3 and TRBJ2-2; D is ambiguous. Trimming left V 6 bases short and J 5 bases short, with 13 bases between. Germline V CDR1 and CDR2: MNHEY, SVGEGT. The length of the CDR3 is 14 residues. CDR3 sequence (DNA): TGTGCCAGCAGAGAATGGAGCCTGACCGGGGAGCTGTTTTTT. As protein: CASREWSLTGELFF.

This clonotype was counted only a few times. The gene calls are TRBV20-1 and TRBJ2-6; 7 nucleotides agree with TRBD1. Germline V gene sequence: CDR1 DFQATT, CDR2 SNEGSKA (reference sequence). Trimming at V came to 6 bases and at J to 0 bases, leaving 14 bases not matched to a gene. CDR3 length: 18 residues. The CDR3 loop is CSAAPWTGRNSGANVLTF. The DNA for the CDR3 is TGCAGTGCGGCCCCTTGGACAGGCCGTAACTCTGGGGCCAACGTCCTGACTTTC.

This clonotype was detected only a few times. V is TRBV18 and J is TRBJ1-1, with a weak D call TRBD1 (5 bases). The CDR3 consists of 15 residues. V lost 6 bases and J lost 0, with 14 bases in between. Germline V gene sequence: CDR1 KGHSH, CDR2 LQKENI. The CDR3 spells CASSPLDSMNTEAFF. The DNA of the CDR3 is TGTGCCAGCTCCCCCCTTGACAGCATGAACACTGAAGCTTTCTTT.

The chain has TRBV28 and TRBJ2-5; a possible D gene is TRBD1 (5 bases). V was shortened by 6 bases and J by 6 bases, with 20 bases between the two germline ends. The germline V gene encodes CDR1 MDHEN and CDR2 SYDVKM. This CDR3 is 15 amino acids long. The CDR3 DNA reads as TGTGCCAGCAGCTCCGCCTCCAGCAGGGATCAGACCCAGTACTTC. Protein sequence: CASSSASSRDQTQYF. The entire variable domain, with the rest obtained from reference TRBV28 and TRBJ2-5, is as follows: DVKVTQSSRYLVKRTGEKVFLECVQDMDHENMFWYRQDPGLGLRLIYFSYDVKMKEKGDIPEGYSVSREKKERFSLILESASTNQTSMYLCASSSASSRDQTQYFGPGTRLLVL.

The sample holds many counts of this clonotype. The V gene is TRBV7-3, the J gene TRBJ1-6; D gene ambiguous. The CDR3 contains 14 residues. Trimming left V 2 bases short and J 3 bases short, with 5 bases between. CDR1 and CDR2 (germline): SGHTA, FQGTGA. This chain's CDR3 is CASSLSHYNSPLHF. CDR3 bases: TGTGCCAGCAGCTTATCGCACTATAATTCACCCCTCCACTTT. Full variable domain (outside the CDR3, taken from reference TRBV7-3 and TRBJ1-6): GAGVSQTPSNKVTEKGKYVELRCDPISGHTALYWYRQSLGQGPEFLIYFQGTGAADDSGLPNDRFFAVRPEGSVSTLKIQRTERGDSAVYLCASSLSHYNSPLHFGNGTRLTVT.

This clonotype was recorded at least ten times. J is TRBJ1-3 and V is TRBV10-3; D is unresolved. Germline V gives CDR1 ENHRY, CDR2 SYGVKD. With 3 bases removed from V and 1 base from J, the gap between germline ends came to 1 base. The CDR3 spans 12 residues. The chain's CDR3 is CAISDSGNTIYF. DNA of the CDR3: TGTGCCATCAGTGATTCTGGAAACACCATATATTTT.

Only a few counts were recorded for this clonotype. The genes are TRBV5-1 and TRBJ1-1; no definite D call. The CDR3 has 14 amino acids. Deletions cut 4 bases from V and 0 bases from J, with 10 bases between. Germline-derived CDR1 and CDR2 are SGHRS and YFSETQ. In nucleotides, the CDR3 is TGCGCCAGCAGCCTCAGGACCATGAACACTGAAGCTTTCTTT. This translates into CASSLRTMNTEAFF.

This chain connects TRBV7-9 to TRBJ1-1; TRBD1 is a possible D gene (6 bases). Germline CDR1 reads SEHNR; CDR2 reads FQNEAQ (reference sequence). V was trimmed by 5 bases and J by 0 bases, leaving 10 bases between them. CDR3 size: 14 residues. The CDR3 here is CASSQGSVNTEAFF. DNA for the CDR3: TGTGCCAGCAGCCAGGGGTCCGTGAACACTGAAGCTTTCTTT.

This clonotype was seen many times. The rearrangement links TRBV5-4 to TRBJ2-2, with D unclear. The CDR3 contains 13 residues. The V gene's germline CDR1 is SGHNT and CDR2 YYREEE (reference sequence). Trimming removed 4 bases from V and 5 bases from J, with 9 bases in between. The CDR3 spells CASSRDQTGELFF. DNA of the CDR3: TGTGCCAGCAGCCGCGATCAGACCGGGGAGCTGTTTTTT.

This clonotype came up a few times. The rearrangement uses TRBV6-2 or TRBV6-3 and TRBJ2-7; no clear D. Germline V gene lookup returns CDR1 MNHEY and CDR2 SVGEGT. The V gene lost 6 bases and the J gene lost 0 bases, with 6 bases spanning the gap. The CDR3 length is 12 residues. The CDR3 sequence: CASSLHSYEQYF. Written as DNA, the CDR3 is TGTGCCAGCAGCCTCCACTCCTACGAGCAGTACTTC.

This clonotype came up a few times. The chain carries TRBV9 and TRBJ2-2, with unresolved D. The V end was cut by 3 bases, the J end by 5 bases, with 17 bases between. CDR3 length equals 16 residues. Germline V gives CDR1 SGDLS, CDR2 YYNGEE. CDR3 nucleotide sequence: TGTGCCAGCAGCGATGACGGATGGGCTCTGACCGGGGAGCTGTTTTTT. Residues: CASSDDGWALTGELFF.

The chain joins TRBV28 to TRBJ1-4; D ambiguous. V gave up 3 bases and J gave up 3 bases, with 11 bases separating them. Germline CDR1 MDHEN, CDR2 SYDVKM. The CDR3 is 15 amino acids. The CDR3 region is CASSFPGSANEKLFF. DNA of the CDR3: TGTGCCAGCAGTTTTCCGGGATCAGCTAATGAAAAACTGTTTTTT.

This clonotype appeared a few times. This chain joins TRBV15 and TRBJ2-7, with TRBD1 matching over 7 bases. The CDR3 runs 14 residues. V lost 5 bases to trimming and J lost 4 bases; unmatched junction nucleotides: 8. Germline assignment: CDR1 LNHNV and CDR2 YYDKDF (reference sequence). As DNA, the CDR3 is TGTGCCACCAGCCACCGGGACAGAAAATACGAGCAGTACTTC. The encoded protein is CATSHRDRKYEQYF.